One and the same sample provided the 20 T cell receptor beta chains below, sequenced in a study of early T cells in non-severe SARS-CoV-2 infection. TCRdb processed the 5' RACE reads anew with MiXCR; each CDR3 protein has one entry. The sample comprises about 83,000 distinct CDR3 sequences, over 9.5% of which are singletons, and approximately 8% rests with the top ten. Sequenced material: whole blood, taken at baseline. Every receptor here comes from an adult who was a healthcare worker with PCR-confirmed SARS-CoV-2 infection or an uninfected control (not recorded which).

In its sample, this clonotype was seen many times. The rearrangement joins TRBV6-2 or TRBV6-3 to TRBJ2-1, with 9 bases that match TRBD2. This CDR3 is 14 amino acids long. CDR1 and CDR2 (germline): MNHEY, SVGEGT. Trimming cost V 4 bases and J 9 bases; bases outside gene matches: 7. This chain's CDR3 is CASSFGTSLAEQFF. CDR3 DNA: TGTGCCAGCAGTTTCGGGACTAGCCTAGCTGAGCAGTTCTTC.

This clonotype was counted only a few times. V and J are TRBV11-2 and TRBJ2-1; unclear D gene. Germline values: CDR1 SGHAT, CDR2 FQNNGV. This CDR3 has 14 residues. V was cut by 5 bases and J by 6 bases, with 14 bases left in between. The CDR3 sequence is CASSPDRRINEQFF. In DNA form, the CDR3 reads TGTGCCAGCAGCCCGGACCGTAGGATCAATGAGCAGTTCTTC. The complete variable domain, with remaining parts taken from reference TRBV11-2 and TRBJ2-1, reads EAGVAQSPRYKIIEKRQSVAFWCNPISGHATLYWYQQILGQGPKLLIQFQNNGVVDDSQLPKDRFSAERLKGVDSTLKIQPAKLEDSAVYLCASSPDRRINEQFFGPGTRLTVL.

This clonotype occurred a few times. The chain recombines TRBV29-1 with TRBJ2-3; TRBD2 agrees at 13 bases. This CDR3 is 15 amino acids long. In germline, CDR1 is SQVTM, CDR2 ANQGSEA. Trimming at V came to 6 bases and at J to 5 bases, leaving 8 bases not matched to a gene. The CDR3 nucleotides are TGCAGCGTGATCCCCGGACTAGCGGGAGAAGATACGCAGTATTTT. Amino acids: CSVIPGLAGEDTQYF.

This clonotype has a handful of counts. J is TRBJ1-1 and V is TRBV9, with D possibly being TRBD1 (5 bases). Trimming took 4 bases from V and 5 from J, leaving 15 bases between them. In germline, CDR1 is SGDLS, CDR2 YYNGEE. The CDR3 is 14 amino acids. CDR3 sequence reads: CASSYTPQGTEAFF. The CDR3 DNA is TGTGCCAGCAGCTACACACCCCAGGGAACTGAAGCTTTCTTT.

The chain is built from TRBV7-9 and TRBJ2-3; D ambiguous. The CDR3 consists of 14 residues. V lost 1 base, J lost 6 bases, and 11 bases lay in between. Germline V lookup: CDR1 SEHNR, CDR2 FQNEAQ (reference sequence). The CDR3 nucleotides read TGTGCCAGCAGCTTAGAAGTAGATGTTGATACGCAGTATTTT. Protein: CASSLEVDVDTQYF.

This clonotype was seen only a few times. This chain connects TRBV29-1 to TRBJ2-3; the D is unclear. Germline V lookup: CDR1 SQVTM, CDR2 ANQGSEA. This CDR3 is 14 amino acids long. V lost 5 bases to trimming and J lost 6 bases, with 18 bases between them. The CDR3 reads CSVYAPRVGDTQYF. The CDR3 nucleotides are TGCAGCGTTTATGCACCTAGGGTGGGGGATACGCAGTATTTT.

The chain combines TRBV6-2 or TRBV6-3 with TRBJ2-1; the D gene is possibly TRBD2 (6 bases). The CDR3 extends over 14 amino acids. Trimming pared 9 bases from V and 5 bases from J, leaving 17 bases between. CDR1 MNHEY and CDR2 SVGEGT come from the germline V gene. The CDR3 nucleotides read TGTGCCAGTTCCCCGGGACTGAAGCACAATGAGCAGTTCTTC. Translation gives CASSPGLKHNEQFF.

This clonotype turned up a few times. J is TRBJ2-7 and V is TRBV6-1; D unresolved. This CDR3 spans 15 amino acids. CDR1 is MNHNS and CDR2 is SASEGT in the germline V gene. V lost 4 bases to trimming and J lost 0 bases, with 13 bases between them. The CDR3 nucleotides read TGTGCCAGCAGTGTCGAGAAATCCCCCTCCTACGAGCAGTACTTC. Translating it yields CASSVEKSPSYEQYF.

The table lists this clonotype with many counts. The gene calls are TRBV18 and TRBJ2-1; D is possibly TRBD2 (6 bases). The CDR3 is 16 amino acids. Trimming shortened V by 2 bases and J by 4 bases, and 15 bases separated the two germline ends. Per germline, CDR1 KGHSH and CDR2 LQKENI. The CDR3 protein is CASSPSRLAMYNEQFF. The CDR3 DNA follows: TGTGCCAGCTCACCATCGAGGCTAGCGATGTACAATGAGCAGTTCTTC.

The chain joins TRBV5-1 to TRBJ2-1; 10 bases map to TRBD2. The CDR3 covers 15 residues. V trimming: 6 bases; J trimming: 10 bases; junction bases outside the gene matches: 13. Germline V gene lookup returns CDR1 SGHRS and CDR2 YFSETQ. The CDR3 region is CASNILAGIFQEQFF. The CDR3 nucleotides read TGCGCCAGCAACATACTAGCGGGAATATTTCAGGAGCAGTTCTTC. Complete variable domain (other parts from reference TRBV5-1 and TRBJ2-1): KAGVTQTPRYLIKTRGQQVTLSCSPISGHRSVSWYQQTPGQGLQFLFEYFSETQRNKGNFPGRFSGRQFSNSRSEMNVSTLELGDSALYLCASNILAGIFQEQFFGPGTRLTVL.

The V call is TRBV28, the J call TRBJ2-2; TRBD2 might be the D (5 bases). The V end was cut by 7 bases, the J end by 2 bases, with 8 bases between. From germline, CDR1 is MDHEN and CDR2 SYDVKM. The CDR3 is 13 residues long. CDR3 DNA: TGTGCCAGCACCCCGGGAAACACCGGGGAGCTGTTTTTT. Protein sequence: CASTPGNTGELFF. The full variable domain, its missing parts supplied by reference TRBV28 and TRBJ2-2, is DVKVTQSSRYLVKRTGEKVFLECVQDMDHENMFWYRQDPGLGLRLIYFSYDVKMKEKGDIPEGYSVSREKKERFSLILESASTNQTSMYLCASTPGNTGELFFGEGSRLTVL.

This clonotype was seen at least ten times. This sequence joins TRBV19 and TRBJ1-4; the D is unclear. Germline loops: CDR1 LNHDA, CDR2 SQIVND (reference sequence). The CDR3 extends over 15 amino acids. The V end was cut by 5 bases, the J end by 0 bases, with 10 bases between. The CDR3 spells CASSATEATNEKLFF. In nucleotides, the CDR3 is TGTGCCAGTAGTGCAACAGAGGCAACTAATGAAAAACTGTTTTTT. Looking up the rest from reference TRBV19 and TRBJ1-4 gives the full variable domain: DGGITQSPKYLFRKEGQNVTLSCEQNLNHDAMYWYRQDPGQGLRLIYYSQIVNDFQKGDIAEGYSVSREKKESFPLTVTSAQKNPTAFYLCASSATEATNEKLFFGSGTQLSVL.

Only a few counts were recorded for this clonotype. V usage is TRBV18 and J usage is TRBJ2-5; no firm D call. Per the germline V gene, CDR1 is KGHSH and CDR2 is LQKENI. The CDR3 spans 14 residues. Trimming pared 2 bases from V and 2 bases from J, leaving 9 bases between. The CDR3 sequence is CASSPSRRQETQYF. Here the CDR3 DNA reads TGTGCCAGCTCACCATCCCGACGACAAGAGACCCAGTACTTC.

The V gene is TRBV7-9, the J gene TRBJ1-6, with D maybe TRBD1 (5 bases). From germline, CDR1 is SEHNR and CDR2 FQNEAQ (reference sequence). The V end lost 4 bases, the J end lost 7 bases, and 11 bases lay between the germline ends. The CDR3 loop spans 14 amino acids. The CDR3: CASSYWGDNSPLHF. CDR3 nucleotides: TGTGCCAGCAGCTACTGGGGGGACAATTCACCCCTCCACTTT.

The chain has TRBV4-2 and TRBJ1-3; D possibly corresponds to TRBD1 (5 bases). Germline V CDR1 and CDR2: LGHNA, YNFKEQ. The CDR3 extends over 15 amino acids. The germline V and J ends were trimmed by 0 bases and 4 bases, with 10 bases remaining between them. The DNA of the CDR3 is TGTGCCAGCAGCCAAGAAGCAGGGTACGGAAACACCATATATTTT. As protein: CASSQEAGYGNTIYF.

V and J are TRBV5-1 and TRBJ2-3; a weak D match, TRBD2 (6 bases). V lost 1 base and J 0 bases, leaving 12 bases between the germline ends. The germline CDR1 and CDR2 sequences are SGHRS and YFSETQ. CDR3 length equals 16 residues. The CDR3 spells CASSLFPGASTDTQYF. CDR3 bases: TGCGCCAGCAGCTTGTTTCCGGGAGCTAGCACAGATACGCAGTATTTT.

V gene TRBV5-4 combines with J gene TRBJ2-3; D is perhaps TRBD1 (5 bases). Trimming took off 7 bases at V and 2 bases at J, with 11 bases between the two ends. Germline CDR1 reads SGHNT; CDR2 reads YYREEE (reference sequence). The CDR3 extends over 13 amino acids. The CDR3, as DNA: TGTGCCAGCCATAGACAGCCCACAGATACGCAGTATTTT. Its translation: CASHRQPTDTQYF.

V is TRBV5-1 and J is TRBJ1-1; D remains unclear. V lost 1 base to trimming and J lost 1 base, with 2 bases between them. The CDR3 runs to 12 residues. CDR1 and CDR2 from the germline V gene are SGHRS and YFSETQ. CDR3: CASSLRNTEAFF. CDR3 sequence (DNA): TGCGCCAGCAGCTTGAGGAACACTGAAGCTTTCTTT.

This clonotype was observed many times. The V gene is TRBV5-4, the J gene TRBJ1-1; D is unclear. The CDR3 is 14 amino acids. Germline CDR1 and CDR2: SGHNT and YYREEE (reference sequence). Trimming took off 0 bases at V and 0 bases at J, with 6 bases between the two ends. The CDR3 here is CASSLGMMNTEAFF. The CDR3 DNA reads TGTGCCAGCAGCTTGGGGATGATGAACACTGAAGCTTTCTTT.

This clonotype was found many times. The chain joins TRBV28 to TRBJ1-2, with D maybe TRBD1 (5 bases). From germline, CDR1 is MDHEN and CDR2 SYDVKM. This CDR3 spans 13 amino acids. V shed 3 bases and J shed 6 bases, with 11 bases lying between them. The CDR3 protein is CASSFRAGHGYTF. The CDR3 bases are TGTGCCAGCAGTTTCAGGGCCGGACATGGCTACACCTTC.